This T cell receptor beta chain was sequenced in a study of cytomegalovirus exposure and HLA in healthy donors. Study-level points and caveats: In most subjects, TCR beta sequences reportedly gave accurate predictions of HLA-A and HLA-B alleles. The later analysis indicated that the majority of CMV-associated TCR beta chains appeared HLA-restricted. Analysis performed later showed TCR beta chains linked to HLA being more clonally expanded than equally common others.

V was trimmed by 6 bases and J by 0 bases, leaving 11 bases between them. CDR3 length equals 14 residues. Germline values: CDR1 MRHNA, CDR2 SNTAGT. With regard to this clone: Its specificity is unknown.

The PCR made use of 60 Vbeta and 13 Jbeta primers. Some clones are missing from TCRdb's copy, which holds only in-frame ones; the method was immunoSEQ multiplex PCR. The data show 200,000 to 250,000 clones, with 77% seen just once and 2.5% to 3% held by the top ten. The V and J genes are TRBV6-4 and TRBJ1-2, with TRBD1 as a possible D gene (6 bases). This TCR came from a woman aged 60-75 years in good health and CMV-seropositive. Material: PBMCs. CDR3 region: CASRRDTANYGYTF. The CDR3 DNA follows: TGTGCCAGCAGGAGGGACACAGCTAACTATGGCTACACCTTC.